A selection of T cell receptor beta chains follows, all from one sample in a study of T cell changes during pregnancy in multiple sclerosis. The assay was immunoSEQ multiplex PCR, and TCRdb's table has in-frame clones only and misses some. This table has about 98,000 clones, about 91% appearing once. The input for sequencing was peripheral blood, taken after pregnancy. These TCRs come from a female donor in good health, enrolled as a control in a pregnancy study. Each CDR3 is given with its conserved first and last residue. The D gene is left open where the match is weak. Not every row has a clone size; where given, it reads once, few, many or a size class.

CDR3aa,CDR3nt,v_gene,abundance,d_gene,j_gene
CASRGPGQGAHEQYF,TGTGCCAGCAGGGGGCCGGGACAGGGGGCTCACGAGCAGTACTTC,TRBV7-9,.,TRBD1,TRBJ2-7
CASSSNSVDRVWTEAFF,TGTGCCAGCAGTTCCAACTCCGTAGACAGGGTGTGGACTGAAGCTTTCTTT,TRBV28,.,TRBD1,TRBJ1-1
CASSYLNRVTEAFF,TGTGCCAGCAGTTACCTTAACAGGGTCACTGAAGCTTTCTTT,TRBV6-5,.,.,TRBJ1-1
CASSFSGEQFF,TGTGCCAGCAGCTTCTCAGGAGAGCAGTTCTTC,TRBV7-3,.,.,TRBJ2-1
CASMPLASLGNEQFF,TGTGCCAGTATGCCGCTAGCGTCTCTGGGTAATGAGCAGTTCTTC,TRBV19,few,.,TRBJ2-1
CASSLGQTINQPQHF,TGTGCCAGCAGCTTGGGACAGACGATCAATCAGCCCCAGCATTTT,TRBV5-5,once,.,TRBJ1-5
CASRRTGEGYTF,TGTGCCAGCAGGAGGACAGGAGAAGGCTACACCTTC,TRBV6-5,few,TRBD1,TRBJ1-2
CAISESWAGTEQYF,TGTGCCATCAGTGAGTCTTGGGCGGGTACCGAGCAGTACTTC,TRBV10-3,.,.,TRBJ2-7
CASSVKGGALGVDTQYF,TGTGCCAGCAGTGTTAAAGGGGGGGCGCTTGGGGTGGATACGCAGTATTTT,TRBV6-1,.,.,TRBJ2-3
CASSLGQNTEAFF,TGTGCCAGCAGCTTAGGACAAAACACTGAAGCTTTCTTT,TRBV11-2,.,.,TRBJ1-1